Each of the 31 T cell receptor beta chains below was sequenced from the same sample in a study of shared clonotypes between healthy human individuals. This table comes from immunoSEQ multiplex PCR, and its TCRdb copy is limited to in-frame clones, with some not included. The table has some 1,600,000 clones, under 99% seen once. Sequences were obtained from naive CD4+ T cells sorted from blood. The subset: CD45RA+ positively selected. These receptors all stem from a man aged 30-40 years in good health.

The chain has TRBV6-1 and TRBJ2-6; D call uncertain. CDR1 is MNHNS, CDR2 SASEGT, per germline. V was clipped by 8 bases and J by 1 base, with 9 bases between them. The CDR3 sequence is 14 residues long. The CDR3 is CASSRPSGANVLTF. The CDR3 bases are TGTGCCAGCTCCAGGCCGTCTGGGGCCAACGTCCTGACTTTC.

This sequence joins TRBV7-9 and TRBJ1-1; 8 bases align to TRBD1. CDR3 size: 15 residues. V was pared by 1 base and J by 0 bases, with 1 base of the junction left unmatched. Germline CDR1 is SEHNR and CDR2 is FQNEAQ (reference sequence). In nucleotides, the CDR3 is TGTGCCAGCAGCTTAGACAGGGGGTTGAACACTGAAGCTTTCTTT. Its protein is CASSLDRGLNTEAFF. The full variable domain, in which reference TRBV7-9 and TRBJ1-1 provide the parts outside the CDR3, is DTGVSQNPRHKITKRGQNVTFRCDPISEHNRLYWYRQTLGQGPEFLTYFQNEAQLEKSRLLSDRFSAERPKGSFSTLEIQRTEQGDSAMYLCASSLDRGLNTEAFFGQGTRLTVV.

A remark on this clone: The same CDR3 also results from other DNA sequences found in this sample. V and J are TRBV28 and TRBJ2-7; D uncertain. The CDR3 totals 10 residues. The ends were cut back, 6 bases at V and 3 bases at J, with 3 bases in the middle. Germline lookup yields CDR1 MDHEN and CDR2 SYDVKM. DNA of the CDR3: TGTGCCAGCAGGGGCTACGAGCAGTACTTC. Translated: CASRGYEQYF.

The chain couples TRBV28 to TRBJ2-1, with 9 bases identical to TRBD2. The CDR3 runs to 17 residues. With 3 bases clipped from V and 0 bases from J, the junction kept 6 bases outside the gene matches. CDR1 and CDR2 from the germline V gene are MDHEN and SYDVKM. The CDR3 DNA follows: TGTGCCAGCAGTTTTTTTGTAGCGGGAGCCTCCTACAATGAGCAGTTCTTC. Residues: CASSFFVAGASYNEQFF.

Worth noting for this clone: Mismatch with germline at one junction end may stem from a read error. This chain uses TRBV28 with TRBJ2-5; 12 bases match TRBD2. The CDR3 runs 15 residues. Germline CDR1 MDHEN, CDR2 SYDVKM. The CDR3 loop is CASSLVVGASGRANF. CDR3 coding DNA: TGTGCCAGCAGTTTAGTAGTGGGAGCTAGCGGGAGGGCTAACTTC.

This chain links TRBV7-9 with TRBJ1-2; 7 bases match TRBD1. Losses at the gene ends were 3 bases for V and 2 bases for J; bases not matched to a gene: 3. Germline V gene sequence: CDR1 SEHNR, CDR2 FQNEAQ (reference sequence). The CDR3 sequence is 14 residues long. CDR3 region: CASSLPGQNYGYTF. As DNA, the CDR3 is TGTGCCAGCAGCTTGCCGGGACAGAACTATGGCTACACCTTC.

The chain couples TRBV7-3 to TRBJ1-5; TRBD1 matches at 7 bases. There are 14 residues in the CDR3. Germline V gene lookup returns CDR1 SGHTA and CDR2 FQGTGA. The ends lost 5 bases at V and 7 bases at J; junction bases unmatched: 8. Here the CDR3 reads CASSPRQGGQPQHF. The CDR3 region has the DNA TGTGCCAGCAGCCCCCGACAGGGTGGCCAGCCCCAGCATTTT. Using reference TRBV7-3 and TRBJ1-5 for the parts outside the CDR3, the full variable domain is GAGVSQTPSNKVTEKGKYVELRCDPISGHTALYWYRQSLGQGPEFLIYFQGTGAADDSGLPNDRFFAVRPEGSVSTLKIQRTERGDSAVYLCASSPRQGGQPQHFGDGTRLSIL.

The gene calls are TRBV10-3 and TRBJ2-1; TRBD1 or TRBD2 may be the D gene (6 bases each). The germline gives CDR1 ENHRY, CDR2 SYGVKD. The CDR3 sequence is 16 residues long. Trimming stripped 0 bases from V and 4 bases from J, with 13 bases between. CDR3 loop: CAISESGGRTYNEQFF. As DNA, the CDR3 is TGTGCCATCAGTGAGTCGGGGGGCCGGACTTACAATGAGCAGTTCTTC.

The gene calls are TRBV28 and TRBJ2-7, with 7 bases aligning to TRBD1. CDR3 size: 14 residues. J was trimmed by 4 bases and V by 4 bases; bases with no gene match: 7. Germline lookup yields CDR1 MDHEN and CDR2 SYDVKM. CDR3 in DNA: TGTGCCAGCAGTTCACAGGGGAAGGGTTACGAGCAGTACTTC. Translated: CASSSQGKGYEQYF.

The V gene is TRBV2, the J gene TRBJ2-7; no clear D. Trimming shortened V by 6 bases and J by 0 bases, and 15 bases separated the two germline ends. The CDR3 extends over 15 amino acids. CDR1 is SNHLY and CDR2 is FYNNEI in the germline V gene. This chain's CDR3 is CASSPGRKSSYEQYF. The DNA for the CDR3 is TGTGCCAGCAGCCCAGGACGGAAAAGCTCCTACGAGCAGTACTTC.

The CDR3 region is CASSPEAGRTTDTQYF. The CDR3 DNA is TGCGCCAGCAGCCCTGAAGCAGGGCGGACCACAGATACGCAGTATTTT. The J gene is TRBJ2-3, the V gene TRBV4-1, with D maybe TRBD1 (5 bases). CDR3 length: 16 amino acids. The ends were cut back, 4 bases at V and 2 bases at J, with 16 bases in the middle. The germline V gene encodes CDR1 MGHRA and CDR2 YSYEKL.

J is TRBJ2-3 and V is TRBV21-1; no check of the table's D call, TRBD1, against the DNA was made. TRBV21-1 is classified as a pseudogene. The CDR3 is 16 residues long. The CDR3 DNA reads as TGTGCCAGCAGCAAAGGTCCACAGTCTAGCACAGATACGCAGTATTTT. It encodes CASSKGPQSSTDTQYF.

This chain joins TRBV29-1 and TRBJ2-5; D uncertain. From germline, CDR1 is SQVTM and CDR2 ANQGSEA. V lost 2 bases and J 1 base, leaving 8 bases between the germline ends. The CDR3 sequence is 13 residues long. The CDR3 DNA sequence: TGCAGCGTTGAAAATGGGGTCCAAGAGACCCAGTACTTC. This gives the protein CSVENGVQETQYF.

V gene TRBV27 combines with J gene TRBJ2-6; possibly TRBD2 for D (5 bases). Trimming left V 5 bases short and J 0 bases short, with 14 bases between. Germline V gives CDR1 MNHEY, CDR2 SMNVEV (reference sequence). CDR3 size: 17 residues. The CDR3 DNA reads TGTGCCAGCAGTAGGTTAGCGATATCCTCTGGGGCCAACGTCCTGACTTTC. It is translated as CASSRLAISSGANVLTF.

The J gene is TRBJ2-1, the V gene TRBV18, with 8 bases matching TRBD2. The CDR3 is made up of 15 amino acids. V lost 10 bases to trimming and J lost 4 bases; unmatched junction nucleotides: 12. Germline V CDR1 and CDR2: KGHSH, LQKENI. The CDR3 DNA sequence: TGTGCCACTCAAGCGGGGGACGGACGGTACAATGAGCAGTTCTTC. The encoded protein is CATQAGDGRYNEQFF. Looking up the rest from reference TRBV18 and TRBJ2-1 gives the full variable domain: NAGVMQNPRHLVRRRGQEARLRCSPMKGHSHVYWYRQLPEEGLKFMVYLQKENIIDESGMPKERFSAEFPKEGPSILRIQQVVRGDSAAYFCATQAGDGRYNEQFFGPGTRLTVL.

The genes are TRBV5-4 and TRBJ2-5; 7 bases agree with TRBD1. CDR3 length: 14 residues. Trimming cost V 5 bases and J 1 base; bases outside gene matches: 5. Germline lookup yields CDR1 SGHNT and CDR2 YYREEE (reference sequence). CDR3 loop: CASRNRQGQETQYF. The CDR3 nucleotides read TGTGCCAGCAGAAATCGACAGGGCCAAGAGACCCAGTACTTC.

CDR3 bases: TGTGCCAGCAGTTTGAGGAGGGTCTCTGAAGCTTTCTTT. Protein sequence: CASSLRRVSEAFF. This sequence joins TRBV28 and TRBJ1-1; D not resolved. This CDR3 has 13 residues. V lost 3 bases and J 6 bases, leaving 11 bases between the germline ends. In germline, CDR1 is MDHEN, CDR2 SYDVKM.

The rearrangement uses TRBV5-8 and TRBJ2-1; 9 bases map to TRBD1. Germline CDR1 and CDR2: SGHTS and YDEGEE. This CDR3 region has 18 residues. The ends lost 4 bases at V and 0 bases at J; junction bases unmatched: 11. CDR3 region: CASSVGQGILSSYNEQFF. CDR3 sequence (DNA): TGTGCCAGCAGCGTCGGACAGGGGATCCTAAGCTCCTACAATGAGCAGTTCTTC.

V and J are TRBV18 and TRBJ2-5; D tentatively reads TRBD1 or TRBD2 (5 bases each). Per the germline V gene, CDR1 is KGHSH and CDR2 is LQKENI. The length of the CDR3 is 16 residues. Trimming shortened V by 0 bases and J by 0 bases, and 11 bases separated the two germline ends. CDR3 nucleotide sequence: TGTGCCAGCTCACCACCGGGACGGACAAACCAAGAGACCCAGTACTTC. It encodes CASSPPGRTNQETQYF.

This chain joins TRBV5-1 and TRBJ2-2; 9 bases align to TRBD1. The CDR3 contains 16 residues. Germline CDR1 is SGHRS and CDR2 is YFSETQ. With 0 bases clipped from V and 5 bases from J, the junction kept 5 bases outside the gene matches. CDR3 sequence reads: CASSLAEGQGTGELFF. The CDR3 nucleotides read TGCGCCAGCAGCTTGGCAGAAGGACAGGGGACCGGGGAGCTGTTTTTT.

V usage is TRBV10-2 and J usage is TRBJ2-7, with 9 bases matching TRBD1. V lost 2 bases, J lost 4 bases, and 9 bases stayed unmatched. The CDR3 runs to 16 residues. Germline V gene lookup returns CDR1 WSHSY and CDR2 SAAADI. In DNA form, the CDR3 reads TGCGCCAGCAGTGAGACAGGGGGCGCCAATACGTACGAGCAGTACTTC. The encoded protein is CASSETGGANTYEQYF.

This chain uses TRBV6-1 with TRBJ1-2, with TRBD1 as a possible D gene (5 bases). V lost 8 bases and J lost 4, with 14 bases in between. The V gene's germline CDR1 is MNHNS and CDR2 SASEGT. CDR3 length: 13 amino acids. The DNA of the CDR3 is TGTGCCAGCCAGGGTTTGAAGAGCTATGGCTACACCTTC. It specifies CASQGLKSYGYTF.

This clone was counted once. This sequence joins TRBV11-2 and TRBJ2-7; the match to TRBD1 covers 8 bases. With V trimmed by 5 bases and J by 4 bases, 16 bases remained unmatched. The CDR3 sequence is 17 residues long. The germline gives CDR1 SGHAT, CDR2 FQNNGV. The CDR3 region is CASSPRGRELLGYEQYF. CDR3 DNA: TGTGCCAGCAGCCCCAGGGGGCGGGAATTGTTGGGATACGAGCAGTACTTC.

This clone appeared once. This chain uses TRBV7-8 with TRBJ2-7; TRBD2 matches at 8 bases. This CDR3 region has 15 residues. Germline CDR1 is SGHVS and CDR2 is FQNEAQ. V lost 4 bases and J lost 1; bases outside the gene matches: 6. CDR3 protein: CASSSSAGGSYEQYF. For the CDR3, the DNA is TGTGCCAGCAGCTCCAGCGCGGGAGGATCCTACGAGCAGTACTTC.

The genes are TRBV18 and TRBJ2-5; D gene ambiguous. Germline V gene lookup returns CDR1 KGHSH and CDR2 LQKENI. The CDR3 spans 13 residues. Trimming stripped 5 bases from V and 5 bases from J, with 12 bases between. CDR3 amino acids: CASSSGRRETQYF. CDR3 coding DNA: TGTGCCAGCTCATCCGGACGGCGGGAGACCCAGTACTTC.

The chain couples TRBV7-9 to TRBJ2-1, with TRBD2 matching 12 bases. This CDR3 has 18 residues. Germline trimming cut 2 bases from V and 5 bases from J; bases unmatched to any gene: 10. Germline CDR1 SEHNR, CDR2 FQNEAQ (reference sequence). The CDR3 region has the DNA TGTGCCAGCAGCTTACTAGCGGGAGGGCTGGTAGTAGACAATGAGCAGTTCTTC. Protein: CASSLLAGGLVVDNEQFF.

The gene calls are TRBV29-1 and TRBJ2-7; the D gene is possibly TRBD2 (6 bases). The CDR3 extends over 15 amino acids. V was cut by 4 bases and J by 1 base, with 17 bases left in between. Germline assignment: CDR1 SQVTM and CDR2 ANQGSEA. This CDR3 is CSVVGGRPLSYEQYF. The CDR3 coding sequence is TGCAGCGTTGTTGGTGGGAGGCCGTTATCCTACGAGCAGTACTTC.

The chain carries TRBV19 and TRBJ2-7; 10 bases match TRBD2. Per germline, CDR1 LNHDA and CDR2 SQIVND (reference sequence). With V trimmed by 5 bases and J by 2 bases, 6 bases remained unmatched. This CDR3 is built from 15 residues. This chain's CDR3 is CASSPGTSDPYEQYF. The DNA for the CDR3 is TGTGCCAGTAGTCCAGGGACTAGCGACCCCTACGAGCAGTACTTC.

The rearrangement uses TRBV29-1 and TRBJ2-7; no definite D call. V shed 4 bases and J shed 0 bases, with 10 bases lying between them. There are 13 residues in the CDR3. Germline CDR1 reads SQVTM; CDR2 reads ANQGSEA. This chain's CDR3 is CSVVSRNSYEQYF. The CDR3 nucleotides are TGCAGCGTTGTGTCTCGGAACTCCTACGAGCAGTACTTC.

V usage is TRBV18 and J usage is TRBJ1-4; D is perhaps TRBD1 (5 bases). V shed 0 bases and J shed 4 bases, with 9 bases lying between them. The CDR3 length is 15 residues. CDR1 is KGHSH and CDR2 is LQKENI in the germline V gene. This CDR3 is CASSPPKGINEKLFF. The CDR3 nucleotides are TGTGCCAGCTCACCACCGAAGGGGATTAATGAAAAACTGTTTTTT.

This chain links TRBV11-2 with TRBJ2-2; 9 nucleotides line up with TRBD2. CDR1 SGHAT and CDR2 FQNNGV come from the germline V gene. With V trimmed by 6 bases and J by 5 bases, 10 bases remained unmatched. This CDR3 comprises 16 residues. CDR3 loop: CASRKPGTSITGELFF. CDR3 DNA sequence: TGTGCCAGCAGGAAACCCGGGACTAGCATTACCGGGGAGCTGTTTTTT.